Here is one TCR beta chain with its context. Its antigen is as yet unknown. The data belong to a study of cytomegalovirus exposure and HLA in healthy donors. General study results and limits: Reportedly, fewer N-insertions than the approximately 600-donor mean appeared in an Asian-associated ancestry cluster in a later analysis. As was reported, the classifier diagnosed cytomegalovirus status with high specificity and sensitivity.

Use of 60 Vbeta and 13 Jbeta primers characterized the PCR. TCRdb's copy holds only in-frame clones and misses some; the assay was immunoSEQ multiplex PCR. The sample records about 190,000 clones, 70% to 75% being singletons. The V gene end was trimmed by 0 bases and the J gene end by 8 bases; junction bases not matched to a gene: 2. Germline-derived CDR1 and CDR2 are SGDLS and YYNGEE. The CDR3 contains 14 residues. The source of this sequence is a young man in good health and CMV-seropositive. Specimen: PBMCs. The chain carries TRBV9 and TRBJ2-5, with 12 bases fitting TRBD2. The CDR3 sequence is CASSVETSGSTQYF. The CDR3 DNA follows: TGTGCCAGCAGCGTAGAGACTAGCGGGAGTACCCAGTACTTC.